This T cell receptor (beta chain) was observed in a study of graft-versus-host responses after intestinal transplantation. Turning to the study itself: Recipients received multivisceral, liver-intestinal, or isolated intestinal transplants.

Study-wide results and caveats: Peak levels of circulating GvH clones tracked with early post-transplant HvG declines. Within allografts, high graft-versus-host to host-versus-graft clonal ratios were seen among patients with graft-donor T cell macrochimerism.

The length of the CDR3 is 15 residues. Trimming took 1 base from V and 0 from J, leaving 9 bases between them. Per the germline V gene, CDR1 is MNHEY and CDR2 is SVGAGI. Sequencing used immunoSEQ multiplex PCR; TCRdb keeps in-frame clones, though not all of them. Among 55,000 to 65,000 clones listed, almost 95% were seen once. To note about this clone: Its antigen is unidentified.

The specimen comprised unstimulated CD4+ T cells sorted from spleen or lymph node cells, sampled before transplant. V gene TRBV6-5 combines with J gene TRBJ1-1; TRBD1 is a possible D gene (5 bases). This TCR came from a human donor who was the organ donor for an intestinal transplant. This CDR3 is CASSYFPGMNTEAFF. The CDR3 DNA sequence: TGTGCCAGCAGTTACTTTCCAGGGATGAACACTGAAGCTTTCTTT.